This T cell receptor beta chain was found in a study of T cells in Graves' hyperthyroidism and ophthalmopathy. This clonotype was detected a few times. Antigen unknown. A read error may produce the germline difference seen at one junction end. Template material for amplifying TCR beta CDR3 regions consisted of RNA transcripts. When the TCR CDR3 underwent first-round RT-PCR, the HTBI primer set was used. TCRdb reanalysed the multiplex PCR reads using MiXCR and keeps one entry per CDR3 protein. In the table there are some 300,000 distinct CDR3 sequences, roughly 19% of which are singletons. Study conclusions and caveats: Blood also contained most expanded thyroid clonotypes above 0.001.

Germline loops: CDR1 DFQATT, CDR2 SNEGSKA (reference sequence). This CDR3 spans 16 amino acids. The chain combines TRBV20-1 with TRBJ2-1; TRBD2 matches at 8 bases. This sequence originates from a man aged 45-65 years with Graves' ophthalmopathy. Sequencing was carried out using blood. As DNA, the CDR3 is TGCAGTGCTAGCTCACCGAGCGGGAGATCCTACAATAAGCAGTTCTTC. This translates into CSASSPSGRSYNKQFF.